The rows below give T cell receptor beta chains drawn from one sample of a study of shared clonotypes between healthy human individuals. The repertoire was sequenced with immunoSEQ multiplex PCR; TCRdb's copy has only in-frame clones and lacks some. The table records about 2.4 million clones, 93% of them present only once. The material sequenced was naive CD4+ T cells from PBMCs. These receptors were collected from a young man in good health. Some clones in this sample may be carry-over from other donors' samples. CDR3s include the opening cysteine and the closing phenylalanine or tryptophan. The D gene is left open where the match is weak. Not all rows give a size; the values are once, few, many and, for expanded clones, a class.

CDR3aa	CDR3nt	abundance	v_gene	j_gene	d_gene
CASSPMSGALNEQFF	TGTGCCAGCTCACCAATGTCGGGGGCGCTCAATGAGCAGTTCTTC	NA	TRBV18	TRBJ2-1	NA
CASSLARWNTGELFF	TGTGCCAGCAGCTTAGCGAGGTGGAACACCGGGGAGCTGTTTTTT	NA	TRBV7-9	TRBJ2-2	NA
CASSLAAAGLDEQFF	TGCGCCAGCAGCTTGGCCGCGGCAGGGCTGGATGAGCAGTTCTTC	NA	TRBV5-1	TRBJ2-1	NA
CASSQVGTRPYPREKLFF	TGCGCCAGCAGCCAAGTTGGGACAAGACCCTACCCCCGTGAAAAACTGTTTTTT	NA	TRBV4-1	TRBJ1-4	NA
CAWRGAGSSYEQYF	TGTGCCTGGAGGGGTGCCGGAAGCTCCTACGAGCAGTACTTC	NA	TRBV30	TRBJ2-7	NA
CASSLVGTEQFF	TGTGCCAGCAGCTTAGTTGGGACCGAGCAGTTCTTC	NA	TRBV11-2	TRBJ2-1	NA
CASSSRDPNQPQHF	TGTGCCAGCAGCTCCCGGGACCCCAATCAGCCCCAGCATTTT	NA	TRBV7-2	TRBJ1-5	NA
CASSPGRRAYEQYF	TGTGCCAGCTCACCTGGGCGGAGAGCCTACGAGCAGTACTTC	NA	TRBV18	TRBJ2-7	NA
CASSPIEYEQYF	TGTGCCAGCTCACCAATCGAATACGAGCAGTACTTC	NA	TRBV18	TRBJ2-7	NA
CASTIWGRGTYEQYF	TGTGCCAGCACCATATGGGGCAGGGGGACCTACGAGCAGTACTTC	NA	TRBV5-4	TRBJ2-7	TRBD1
CASSVLTGAATETQYF	TGCGCCAGCAGCGTCTTAACAGGGGCCGCGACCGAGACCCAGTACTTC	NA	TRBV5-1	TRBJ2-5	TRBD1
CASSYLRVSDTQYF	TGTGCCAGCAGTTATCTGCGGGTATCAGATACGCAGTATTTT	NA	TRBV6-5	TRBJ2-3	NA
CASSLAQWTGANVLTF	TGTGCCAGCAGCTTAGCGCAGTGGACTGGGGCCAACGTCCTGACTTTC	NA	TRBV7-8	TRBJ2-6	NA
CASKTTTERQYF	TGTGCCAGCAAGACAACGACTGAACGGCAGTACTTC	NA	TRBV27	TRBJ2-7	NA
CASRGGWGTGELFF	TGTGCCAGCCGGGGGGGCTGGGGCACCGGGGAGCTGTTTTTT	NA	TRBV2	TRBJ2-2	TRBD2
CASSGTTGGTEAFF	TGTGCCAGCAGTGGAACGACAGGGGGAACTGAAGCTTTCTTT	NA	TRBV28	TRBJ1-1	TRBD1
CALIPSWTEAFF	TGTGCCTTGATCCCGTCGTGGACTGAAGCTTTCTTT	NA	TRBV30	TRBJ1-1	NA
CASSEGGRATEAFF	TGTGCCAGCAGTGAAGGGGGCCGTGCCACTGAAGCTTTCTTT	NA	TRBV2	TRBJ1-1	NA
CASEHLAGGYEQYF	TGTGCCAGCGAACATCTAGCGGGGGGCTACGAGCAGTACTTC	NA	TRBV6-4	TRBJ2-7	TRBD2
CSGSLPLATEAFF	TGCAGCGGGTCACTCCCATTGGCCACTGAAGCTTTCTTT	NA	TRBV29-1	TRBJ1-1	NA
CASSASGSHIQYF	TGTGCCAGCAGCGCGAGCGGGTCGCACATTCAGTACTTC	NA	TRBV11-3	TRBJ2-4	NA
CASSPARGPNGYTF	TGTGCCAGCAGCCCGGCCAGGGGGCCCAATGGCTACACCTTC	NA	TRBV7-8	TRBJ1-2	TRBD1
CASSFGTSGRWVGTGELFF	TGCGCCAGCAGCTTTGGGACTAGCGGGAGATGGGTTGGCACCGGGGAGCTGTTTTTT	once	TRBV5-1	TRBJ2-2	TRBD2
CATGRGRNEKLFF	TGTGCCACCGGCAGGGGGCGAAATGAAAAACTGTTTTTT	NA	TRBV15	TRBJ1-4	TRBD1
CASSLAGGSGAYYEQYF	TGTGCCAGCAGCTTGGCTGGGGGTAGCGGTGCTTACTACGAGCAGTACTTC	NA	TRBV5-4	TRBJ2-7	NA
CAIEDTPGANILTF	TGTGCCATAGAGGACACTCCTGGGGCCAACATCCTGACTTTC	NA	TRBV7-3	TRBJ2-6	NA
CASITEINTEAFF	TGCGCCAGCATCACAGAGATTAACACTGAAGCTTTCTTT	NA	TRBV23-1	TRBJ1-1	NA
CASLWEGLNSPLHF	TGTGCCAGCTTGTGGGAGGGGCTTAATTCACCCCTCCACTTT	NA	TRBV2	TRBJ1-6	NA